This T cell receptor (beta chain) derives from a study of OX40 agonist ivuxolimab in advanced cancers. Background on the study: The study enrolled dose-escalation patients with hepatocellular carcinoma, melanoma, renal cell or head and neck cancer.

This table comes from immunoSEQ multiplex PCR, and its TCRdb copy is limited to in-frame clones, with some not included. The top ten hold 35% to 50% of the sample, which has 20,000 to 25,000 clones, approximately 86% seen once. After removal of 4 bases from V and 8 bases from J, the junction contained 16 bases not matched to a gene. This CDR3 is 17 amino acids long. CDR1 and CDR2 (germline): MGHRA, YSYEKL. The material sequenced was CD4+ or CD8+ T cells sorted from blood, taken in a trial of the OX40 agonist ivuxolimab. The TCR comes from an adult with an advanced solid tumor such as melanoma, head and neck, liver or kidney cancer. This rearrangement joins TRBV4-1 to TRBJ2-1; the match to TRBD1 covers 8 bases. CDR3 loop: CASSLLRQGPAADEQFF. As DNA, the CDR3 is TGCGCCAGCAGCCTCCTCCGACAGGGGCCAGCGGCCGATGAGCAGTTCTTC.